This T cell receptor beta chain appears in the sequencing data of a study of metastatic and nonmetastatic thyroid tumors (dated by TCRdb to the early 2020s). Regarding the research as a whole: Repertoires from peripheral blood and from tumor or nodule tissue samples of malignant and benign thyroid patients were compared. Points the paper makes about the study in general: In both blood and tumor samples, malignant tumors were reported to have significantly higher TCR beta diversity than benign nodules.

Before undergoing thyroid surgery, none of the patients had been given any kind of treatment. Patient clinical samples collected from about 2011 to 2018 were retrospectively analysed using T-cell receptor beta sequencing. The method behind the library was PCR. Sequencing was carried out with an Illumina HiSeq 4000. High-throughput sequencing was used to profile the TCR beta-chain CDR3 region of every patient. The original pipeline was this. A classifier to discriminate distant-metastatic papillary thyroid cancer patients was built from CDR3 differences across clinicopathological groups. Repertoire diversity was assessed with the Shannon index, and tumor-blood repertoire similarity with the Morisita-Horn index. TCRdb handled the public reads itself, with Q25 trimming in fastp and clone calling in MiXCR, and kept productive beta chains. TCRdb, rather than the study authors, made the V and J calls. In this sample the table shows around 19,000 clones, roughly a third of which occur a single time. 13% to 15% of the sample lies in the top ten.

Comment on this clone: Its antigen is still unknown. Per-base quality was not reported, and no clone a single base away is much larger than it.

The CDR3 sequence holds 15 residues, the cysteine and phenylalanine included. The retained sequence is limited to the CDR3, 45 bases, with the frame set at the first base. CDR1 and CDR2 are read off the germline V gene as SGDLS and YYNGEE. For this chain, trimming is 4 bases at the V end and 5 bases at the J end, and the number of junction bases without a gene match is 11. This TCR derives from a female donor with papillary thyroid cancer or a benign thyroid nodule (not recorded which). Some clones in this sample may be carry-over from other donors' samples. Material for sequencing was blood. The V and J segments used are TRBV9 and TRBJ1-1; 7 central bases correspond to TRBD1. The DNA reads as follows: TGTGCCAGCAGCCCTCTAGACAGGGACGAGACTGAAGCTTTCTTT. Its protein product is CASSPLDRDETEAFF.